Presented here are 27 T cell receptor beta chains from one specimen sequenced in a study of blood T cell repertoires in COVID-19. Data came from immunoSEQ multiplex PCR; TCRdb stores just in-frame clones and leaves some out. The sample has some 270,000 clones, 80% to 90% seen once; the top ten hold 3.5% to 4.5%. The sequencing sample was made of PBMCs or T cells enriched from blood (not recorded which). Receptors originate from a woman aged 25-40 years who had recovered from COVID-19.

The chain uses TRBV5-6 and TRBJ2-6; D possibly corresponds to TRBD1 (5 bases). CDR3 size: 15 residues. Germline V CDR1 and CDR2: SGHDT, YYEEEE. V was pared by 5 bases and J by 4 bases, with 13 bases between. In DNA, the CDR3 is TGTGCCAGCAGAGAAACAGGATCCGGGGCCAACGTCCTGACTTTC. Protein sequence: CASRETGSGANVLTF.

The genes are TRBV28 and TRBJ2-2, with unresolved D. Germline V gene lookup returns CDR1 MDHEN and CDR2 SYDVKM. This CDR3 region has 14 residues. V lost 6 bases to trimming and J lost 0 bases, with 8 bases between them. The CDR3 loop is CASSLLTNTGELFF. CDR3 sequence (DNA): TGTGCCAGCAGCCTACTAACGAACACCGGGGAGCTGTTTTTT.

The gene calls are TRBV2 and TRBJ2-7; TRBD1 might be the D (6 bases). The V and J ends lost 6 bases and 2 bases respectively, with 11 bases between them. The CDR3 has 13 residues. Germline loops: CDR1 SNHLY, CDR2 FYNNEI. The CDR3, as DNA: TGTGCCAGCAGGACCGGGACAACCTACGAGCAGTACTTC. Translation gives CASRTGTTYEQYF. Full variable domain (remainder filled in from reference TRBV2 and TRBJ2-7): EPEVTQTPSHQVTQMGQEVILRCVPISNHLYFYWYRQILGQKVEFLVSFYNNEISEKSEIFDDQFSVERPDGSNFTLKIRSTKLEDSAMYFCASRTGTTYEQYFGPGTRLTVT.

This chain joins TRBV10-2 and TRBJ1-1; TRBD1 matches 8 bases. CDR3 size: 13 residues. Germline CDR1 and CDR2: WSHSY and SAAADI. After removal of 8 bases from V and 3 bases from J, the junction contained 5 bases not matched to a gene. CDR3 residues: CASGRDRHTEAFF. Written as DNA, the CDR3 is TGCGCCAGCGGCCGGGACAGGCACACTGAAGCTTTCTTT.

The chain employs TRBV19 and TRBJ1-5, with D possibly being TRBD1 (5 bases). Trimming removed 11 bases from V and 1 base from J, with 18 bases in between. CDR3 size: 15 residues. In germline, CDR1 is LNHDA, CDR2 SQIVND (reference sequence). CDR3 in amino acids: CASEKGQASNQPQHF. For the CDR3, the DNA is TGTGCCTCTGAGAAGGGGCAAGCGAGCAATCAGCCCCAGCATTTT.

Only a few counts were recorded for this clone. For the CDR3, the DNA is TGCGCCAGCAGCTTGGCGACAGGGAATAATTCACCCCTCCACTTT. It yields the protein CASSLATGNNSPLHF. The V and J genes are TRBV5-1 and TRBJ1-6, with 7 bases fitting TRBD1. This CDR3 spans 15 amino acids. The trim removed 0 bases at V and 5 bases at J, leaving 2 bases unmatched. CDR1 SGHRS and CDR2 YFSETQ come from the germline V gene.

V usage is TRBV3-1 (or the pseudogene TRBV3-2) and J usage is TRBJ1-3; tentative D call: TRBD1 (5 bases). This CDR3 has 13 amino acids. Germline-derived CDR1 and CDR2 are LGHDT and YNNKEL (reference sequence). The V and J ends lost 4 bases and 4 bases respectively, with 8 bases between them. The CDR3 bases are TGTGCCAGCAGCCCCGGGGGGGGAAACACCATATATTTT. It yields the protein CASSPGGGNTIYF.

The chain uses TRBV19 and TRBJ1-5; D possibly corresponds to TRBD1 (6 bases). The CDR3 has 15 amino acids. CDR1 and CDR2 (germline): LNHDA, SQIVND (reference sequence). V lost 5 bases and J 1 base, leaving 12 bases between the germline ends. The CDR3 DNA reads TGTGCCAGTAGTCAGGGGCCTGTGAGCAATCAGCCCCAGCATTTT. This sequence encodes CASSQGPVSNQPQHF.

The chain recombines TRBV12-3 or TRBV12-4 with TRBJ1-5, with D uncertain. V was pared by 0 bases and J by 6 bases, with 6 bases between. The CDR3 covers 13 residues. In DNA form, the CDR3 reads TGTGCCAGCAGTTTAGCCGGCGGTCAGCCCCAGCATTTT. It specifies CASSLAGGQPQHF.

The CDR3 sequence is CASSRIEDRVSGNTIYF. The DNA of the CDR3 is TGTGCCAGCTCACGCATCGAGGACAGGGTCTCTGGAAACACCATATATTTT. The rearrangement links TRBV18 to TRBJ1-3; 8 nucleotides agree with TRBD1. V gave up 4 bases and J gave up 0 bases; unmatched junction bases: 8. The CDR3 runs 17 residues. The germline gives CDR1 KGHSH, CDR2 LQKENI.

The rearrangement links TRBV11-2 to TRBJ1-2; 7 bases align to TRBD1. CDR3 length equals 18 residues. In germline, CDR1 is SGHAT, CDR2 FQNNGV. Trimming took 0 bases from V and 4 from J; bases not matched to a gene: 14. The CDR3 sequence: CASSLDVPTGLAPYGYTF. DNA for the CDR3: TGTGCCAGCAGCTTAGATGTTCCGACAGGGCTCGCACCCTATGGCTACACCTTC.

This sequence joins TRBV7-8 and TRBJ2-7; 7 positions match TRBD1. The CDR3 loop spans 15 amino acids. Looked up from germline, CDR1 is SGHVS and CDR2 is FQNEAQ. Trimming at V came to 2 bases and at J to 3 bases, leaving 7 bases not matched to a gene. The CDR3 reads CASSLISGTVYEQYF. The CDR3 DNA reads TGTGCCAGCAGCTTAATATCCGGGACAGTCTACGAGCAGTACTTC.

The chain combines TRBV19 with TRBJ1-5; 10 bases fit TRBD1. Per germline, CDR1 LNHDA and CDR2 SQIVND (reference sequence). The CDR3 sequence is 15 residues long. Trimming cost V 3 bases and J 6 bases; bases outside gene matches: 5. The CDR3 sequence: CASSIRQGAGQPQHF. In nucleotides, the CDR3 is TGTGCCAGTAGTATTCGACAGGGGGCAGGTCAGCCCCAGCATTTT.

V is TRBV5-6 and J is TRBJ2-5; D is uncertain. The germline CDR1 and CDR2 sequences are SGHDT and YYEEEE. This CDR3 comprises 15 residues. V lost 0 bases to trimming and J lost 4 bases, with 13 bases between them. CDR3 sequence: CASSLDRGGLETQYF. For the CDR3, the DNA is TGTGCCAGCAGCTTGGATCGAGGCGGCCTAGAGACCCAGTACTTC.

The V gene is TRBV13, the J gene TRBJ2-7; the D is unclear. The CDR3 is made up of 11 amino acids. Per the germline V gene, CDR1 is PRHDT and CDR2 is FYEKMQ (reference sequence). The V end was cut by 4 bases, the J end by 2 bases, with 3 bases between. The CDR3 loop reads CASSSTYEQYF. CDR3 DNA: TGTGCCAGCAGCTCAACCTACGAGCAGTACTTC.

V usage is TRBV28 and J usage is TRBJ1-6; D not certain. The germline V gene encodes CDR1 MDHEN and CDR2 SYDVKM. The CDR3 consists of 14 residues. The V gene lost 4 bases and the J gene lost 3 bases, with 7 bases spanning the gap. The CDR3 reads CASSSGDYNSPLHF. The CDR3 DNA follows: TGTGCCAGCAGTTCTGGAGACTATAATTCACCCCTCCACTTT.

This clone has only one observation. The chain combines TRBV14 with TRBJ1-2; D might be TRBD1 (6 bases). The V end lost 0 bases, the J end lost 8 bases, and 10 bases lay between the germline ends. This CDR3 has 13 amino acids. Germline-derived CDR1 and CDR2 are SGHDN and FVKESK. This chain's CDR3 is CASSQDQGFGYTF. The CDR3 DNA reads as TGTGCCAGCAGCCAAGATCAGGGGTTCGGCTACACCTTC.

The gene calls are TRBV2 and TRBJ2-3, with unresolved D. This CDR3 has 11 residues. V lost 6 bases, J lost 7 bases, and 8 bases lay in between. Germline CDR1 reads SNHLY; CDR2 reads FYNNEI. The CDR3 DNA follows: TGTGCCAGCAGCCCGGAGTATACGCAGTATTTT. It yields the protein CASSPEYTQYF.

CDR3: CASSQGQGTGYGYTF. The CDR3 DNA reads as TGTGCCAGCAGCCAAGGACAGGGTACGGGCTATGGCTACACCTTC. This rearrangement joins TRBV4-2 to TRBJ1-2, with 7 nucleotides matching TRBD1. The germline CDR1 and CDR2 sequences are LGHNA and YNFKEQ. V lost 1 base to trimming and J lost 4 bases; unmatched junction nucleotides: 6. This CDR3 contains 15 residues.

The V and J genes are TRBV28 and TRBJ1-3, with 7 nucleotides matching TRBD1. Germline assignment: CDR1 MDHEN and CDR2 SYDVKM. Trimming took 6 bases from V and 4 from J; bases not matched to a gene: 3. The CDR3 is made up of 13 amino acids. The chain's CDR3 is CASRKGAGNTIYF. Written as DNA, the CDR3 is TGTGCCAGCAGAAAGGGGGCGGGAAACACCATATATTTT.

The chain uses TRBV19 and TRBJ1-6; 8 nucleotides line up with TRBD1. Germline-derived CDR1 and CDR2 are LNHDA and SQIVND (reference sequence). With 5 bases clipped from V and 13 bases from J, the junction kept 16 bases outside the gene matches. The length of the CDR3 is 16 residues. This CDR3 is CASSAGTGLDGLPLHF. The CDR3 DNA is TGTGCCAGTAGTGCAGGGACAGGCCTCGATGGATTGCCCCTCCACTTT.

The count of this clone is one. The chain couples TRBV11-2 to TRBJ2-7; 8 bases match TRBD1. The length of the CDR3 is 16 residues. Germline V lookup: CDR1 SGHAT, CDR2 FQNNGV. V gave up 2 bases and J gave up 0 bases; unmatched junction bases: 6. The CDR3 bases are TGTGCCAGCAGCTTAACCAGGGGGCCCTACTCCTACGAGCAGTACTTC. Its protein is CASSLTRGPYSYEQYF.

This chain connects TRBV6-2 or TRBV6-3 to TRBJ2-3; D might be TRBD2 (7 bases). There are 14 residues in the CDR3. V lost 5 bases, J lost 2 bases, and 11 bases lay in between. The germline V gene encodes CDR1 MNHEY and CDR2 SVGEGT. CDR3 DNA sequence: TGTGCCAGCAGTCCGGGGGGCCTCACAGATACGCAGTATTTT. It yields the protein CASSPGGLTDTQYF.

V usage is TRBV5-4 and J usage is TRBJ2-7, with 8 bases identical to TRBD1. Germline-derived CDR1 and CDR2 are SGHNT and YYREEE (reference sequence). The V gene end was trimmed by 2 bases and the J gene end by 3 bases; junction bases not matched to a gene: 10. This CDR3 is built from 16 residues. The CDR3 spells CASSLTLGTGHYEQYF. In DNA form, the CDR3 reads TGTGCCAGCAGCTTAACCCTCGGGACAGGCCACTACGAGCAGTACTTC.

V and J are TRBV7-9 and TRBJ2-7; the match to TRBD2 covers 9 bases. The CDR3 sequence is 19 residues long. V lost 5 bases to trimming and J lost 1 base; unmatched junction nucleotides: 18. Germline assignment: CDR1 SEHNR and CDR2 FQNEAQ (reference sequence). The chain's CDR3 is CASSPGLGLTAGGSYEQYF. The CDR3 nucleotides read TGTGCCAGCAGCCCAGGTCTGGGTCTTACAGCGGGAGGTTCCTACGAGCAGTACTTC.

This chain joins TRBV4-1 and TRBJ2-4; TRBD2 is a possible D gene (6 bases). Germline V gene sequence: CDR1 MGHRA, CDR2 YSYEKL. Trimming shortened V by 0 bases and J by 0 bases, and 15 bases separated the two germline ends. The CDR3 is 18 amino acids. The CDR3 DNA reads as TGCGCCAGCAGCCAAGATTTGCGGGGCGGACTAGCCAAAAACATTCAGTACTTC. Protein sequence: CASSQDLRGGLAKNIQYF.

The J gene is TRBJ2-2, the V gene TRBV11-2, with D possibly matching TRBD1 (6 bases). The V gene lost 6 bases and the J gene lost 3 bases, with 11 bases spanning the gap. The CDR3 is made up of 14 amino acids. Germline loops: CDR1 SGHAT, CDR2 FQNNGV. CDR3 DNA sequence: TGTGCCAGCAGTTGGACAGCCGACACCGGGGAGCTGTTTTTT. It specifies CASSWTADTGELFF. The complete variable domain, with remaining parts taken from reference TRBV11-2 and TRBJ2-2, reads EAGVAQSPRYKIIEKRQSVAFWCNPISGHATLYWYQQILGQGPKLLIQFQNNGVVDDSQLPKDRFSAERLKGVDSTLKIQPAKLEDSAVYLCASSWTADTGELFFGEGSRLTVL.